A single sample gave rise to the 32 T cell receptor beta chains below, sequenced in a study of blood T cell repertoires in COVID-19. Profiling relied on immunoSEQ multiplex PCR, and the TCRdb table lists in-frame clones only, not all of them. The sample shows about 370,000 clones, roughly nine tenths of them seen only once. Sequenced input: PBMCs or T cells enriched from blood (not recorded which). Receptors originate from a man in his late teens or twenties who had recovered from COVID-19.

The chain couples TRBV5-1 to TRBJ1-3, with unresolved D. This CDR3 has 15 amino acids. Deletions cut 4 bases from V and 4 bases from J, with 15 bases between. From germline, CDR1 is SGHRS and CDR2 YFSETQ. CDR3 loop: CASSAEPKIGNTIYF. The CDR3 nucleotides read TGCGCCAGCAGCGCCGAGCCTAAGATCGGAAACACCATATATTTT.

J is TRBJ1-6 and V is TRBV18; 9 nucleotides match TRBD1. Germline CDR1 reads KGHSH; CDR2 reads LQKENI. Unmatched junction bases numbered 13, after V lost 2 bases and J lost 8 bases. The CDR3 consists of 18 residues. The CDR3 region is CASSPAPPGQGLDSPLHF. The CDR3 DNA reads as TGTGCCAGCTCACCAGCCCCTCCGGGACAGGGTTTGGATTCACCCCTCCACTTT.

CDR3 sequence (DNA): TGTGCCAGCAGTATAACGACAGGGTACACTGAAGCTTTCTTT. Encoded protein: CASSITTGYTEAFF. The V gene is TRBV2, the J gene TRBJ1-1, with 7 bases fitting TRBD1. The CDR3 sequence is 14 residues long. Germline V CDR1 and CDR2: SNHLY, FYNNEI. V was clipped by 5 bases and J by 3 bases; unmatched bases: 6.

The chain carries TRBV5-1 and TRBJ2-1, with D perhaps matching TRBD2 (5 bases). There are 15 residues in the CDR3. Germline assignment: CDR1 SGHRS and CDR2 YFSETQ. V shed 4 bases and J shed 1 base, with 12 bases lying between them. In nucleotides, the CDR3 is TGCGCCAGCAGCAGAACTAGTGAGTCCTACAATGAGCAGTTCTTC. Translated, it gives CASSRTSESYNEQFF.

The chain has TRBV7-9 and TRBJ1-4, with D unclear. Germline-derived CDR1 and CDR2 are SEHNR and FQNEAQ (reference sequence). V lost 5 bases to trimming and J lost 6 bases, with 16 bases between them. The CDR3 covers 15 residues. The CDR3 DNA sequence: TGTGCCAGCAGCCTCTTCGACATGCCCGATGAAAAACTGTTTTTT. Translating it yields CASSLFDMPDEKLFF.

The V gene is TRBV3-1 (or the pseudogene TRBV3-2), the J gene TRBJ2-5; 11 nucleotides agree with TRBD2. The germline CDR1 and CDR2 sequences are LGHDT and YNNKEL (reference sequence). The CDR3 extends over 16 amino acids. Germline trimming cut 4 bases from V and 1 base from J; bases unmatched to any gene: 5. This CDR3 is CASSPRLAGIQETQYF. In DNA form, the CDR3 reads TGTGCCAGCAGCCCCCGACTAGCGGGGATCCAAGAGACCCAGTACTTC.

The chain links TRBV27 to TRBJ1-2, with TRBD1 matching 7 bases. The V gene's germline CDR1 is MNHEY and CDR2 SMNVEV (reference sequence). With 6 bases clipped from V and 5 bases from J, the junction kept 12 bases outside the gene matches. The CDR3 is made up of 15 amino acids. In nucleotides, the CDR3 is TGTGCCAGCAGGATAAGAATAACAGGGGATTATGGCTACACCTTC. Translation gives CASRIRITGDYGYTF.

This clone was picked up a small number of times. The chain links TRBV4-3 to TRBJ1-6; 11 bases are shared with TRBD1. The CDR3 length is 16 residues. The V gene's germline CDR1 is LGHNA and CDR2 YSLEER. Losses at the gene ends were 0 bases for V and 9 bases for J; bases not matched to a gene: 4. The CDR3 region is CASSQDAGTGGSPLHF. CDR3 bases: TGCGCCAGCAGCCAAGATGCCGGGACAGGGGGTTCACCCCTCCACTTT.

The CDR3 DNA sequence: TGTGCCAGCAGCCCAGACGGCGGGGGCCGGGAGCTGTTTTTT. Amino acid sequence: CASSPDGGGRELFF. The chain couples TRBV9 to TRBJ2-2; the D gene is possibly TRBD2 (7 bases). Trimming left V 4 bases short and J 9 bases short, with 16 bases between. The V gene's germline CDR1 is SGDLS and CDR2 YYNGEE. The CDR3 spans 14 residues.

The chain employs TRBV5-4 and TRBJ2-1; the D is unclear. This CDR3 has 12 residues. The germline CDR1 and CDR2 sequences are SGHNT and YYREEE (reference sequence). With 2 bases removed from V and 4 bases from J, the gap between germline ends came to 4 bases. The CDR3 protein is CASSFSYNEQFF. The CDR3 DNA is TGTGCCAGCAGCTTTTCATACAATGAGCAGTTCTTC.

Comment on this clone: Different DNA sequences within this sample yield the same CDR3. This chain uses TRBV7-3 with TRBJ2-1; 7 positions match TRBD1. The length of the CDR3 is 15 residues. V shed 3 bases and J 6 bases; nucleotides not matched to a gene: 8. CDR1 and CDR2 from the germline V gene are SGHTA and FQGTGA. CDR3 residues: CASSLGRGRGNEQFF. DNA of the CDR3: TGTGCCAGCAGCTTGGGCAGGGGGAGAGGCAATGAGCAGTTCTTC.

The rearrangement uses TRBV10-3 and TRBJ1-2; D is undetermined. Trimming shortened V by 3 bases and J by 4 bases, and 9 bases separated the two germline ends. CDR3 length: 13 residues. Per the germline V gene, CDR1 is ENHRY and CDR2 is SYGVKD. In DNA, the CDR3 is TGTGCCATCAGTGAAAAGGGAGGCTATGGCTACACCTTC. The encoded protein is CAISEKGGYGYTF.

The V and J genes are TRBV4-2 and TRBJ2-5; 7 bases are a match to TRBD2. Germline values: CDR1 LGHNA, CDR2 YNFKEQ. The CDR3 consists of 17 residues. The junction had 12 bases not matched to a gene; V was cut back by 0 bases and J by 5 bases. CDR3 loop: CASSQESVRGGYETQYF. The CDR3 coding sequence is TGTGCCAGCAGCCAAGAGTCGGTGCGGGGAGGGTATGAGACCCAGTACTTC.

The chain recombines TRBV11-3 with TRBJ1-3; the D gene is possibly TRBD1 (5 bases). The CDR3 loop spans 14 amino acids. V gave up 2 bases and J gave up 2 bases, with 7 bases separating them. Per germline, CDR1 SGHNT and CDR2 YENEEA. CDR3 residues: CASSLSGTGNTIYF. The CDR3 coding sequence is TGTGCCAGCAGCTTATCAGGGACTGGAAACACCATATATTTT.

V gene TRBV28 combines with J gene TRBJ1-2, with a tentative D call TRBD1 (5 bases). Trimming took 3 bases from V and 2 from J, leaving 13 bases between them. The CDR3 runs 15 residues. Germline V gene lookup returns CDR1 MDHEN and CDR2 SYDVKM. CDR3 DNA sequence: TGTGCCAGCAGTTTTACGTCAGGGTACAACTATGGCTACACCTTC. It codes for CASSFTSGYNYGYTF.

The chain employs TRBV7-9 and TRBJ1-3; TRBD1 agrees at 7 bases. The CDR3 sequence is 14 residues long. Germline CDR1 and CDR2: SEHNR and FQNEAQ (reference sequence). V lost 4 bases to trimming and J lost 5 bases; unmatched junction nucleotides: 5. CDR3 residues: CASSWGTERNTIYF. Here the CDR3 DNA reads TGTGCCAGCAGCTGGGGGACAGAGCGAAACACCATATATTTT.

The chain recombines TRBV5-5 with TRBJ2-3; maybe TRBD1 (5 bases). The CDR3 runs to 13 residues. CDR1 and CDR2 (germline): SGHKS, YYEKEE (reference sequence). V gave up 5 bases and J gave up 5 bases, with 12 bases separating them. CDR3: CASRFRGEDTQYF. The CDR3 DNA sequence: TGTGCCAGCAGATTTAGGGGTGAAGATACGCAGTATTTT.

J is TRBJ2-1 and V is TRBV18; TRBD1 is a possible D gene (5 bases). Germline CDR1 reads KGHSH; CDR2 reads LQKENI. The CDR3 is made up of 15 amino acids. V lost 6 bases and J lost 0, with 12 bases in between. The CDR3 coding sequence is TGTGCCAGCTCCCTGACAGCGAACTCCTACAATGAGCAGTTCTTC. Translation: CASSLTANSYNEQFF.

The chain uses TRBV11-3 and TRBJ1-3; D possibly corresponds to TRBD1 (5 bases). The germline V gene has CDR1 SGHNT and CDR2 YENEEA. V was trimmed by 5 bases and J by 1 base, leaving 18 bases between them. This CDR3 has 17 residues. The CDR3 reads CASSPGDGSFSGNTIYF. CDR3 bases: TGTGCCAGCAGCCCCGGGGACGGGAGCTTTTCTGGAAACACCATATATTTT.

The chain uses TRBV2 and TRBJ1-6; D remains ambiguous. CDR1 is SNHLY and CDR2 is FYNNEI in the germline V gene. This CDR3 spans 14 amino acids. V lost 3 bases and J lost 10, with 13 bases in between. CDR3: CASSEGRAGSPLHF. For the CDR3, the DNA is TGTGCCAGCAGTGAGGGGAGAGCGGGATCACCCCTCCACTTT.

This sequence joins TRBV6-1 and TRBJ1-5; the D is unclear. V lost 3 bases to trimming and J lost 11 bases, with 20 bases between them. From germline, CDR1 is MNHNS and CDR2 SASEGT. The CDR3 runs 15 residues. The CDR3: CASSENYRNILAQHF. The DNA for the CDR3 is TGTGCCAGCAGTGAGAACTATCGTAATATCTTGGCCCAGCATTTT.

The J gene is TRBJ2-7, the V gene TRBV3-1 (or the pseudogene TRBV3-2); TRBD2 matches at 11 bases. Unmatched junction bases numbered 6, after V lost 4 bases and J lost 4 bases. Germline CDR1 LGHDT, CDR2 YNNKEL (reference sequence). CDR3 length equals 15 residues. The CDR3 spells CASSRYSGGEYEQYF. CDR3 sequence (DNA): TGTGCCAGCAGCCGATATAGCGGGGGGGAATACGAGCAGTACTTC.

The chain couples TRBV20-1 to TRBJ2-3, with D possibly matching TRBD2 (5 bases). Germline CDR1 DFQATT, CDR2 SNEGSKA (reference sequence). The V and J ends lost 3 bases and 1 base respectively, with 14 bases between them. This CDR3 comprises 15 residues. This chain's CDR3 is CSASIRESGTDTQYF. CDR3 sequence (DNA): TGCAGTGCTAGTATAAGGGAGTCGGGCACAGATACGCAGTATTTT.

The chain has TRBV4-3 and TRBJ1-5, with D possibly matching TRBD1 (5 bases). Germline V gene data show CDR1 as LGHNA and CDR2 as YSLEER. Deletions cut 0 bases from V and 8 bases from J, with 17 bases between. CDR3 size: 16 residues. The CDR3 loop is CASSQDPGLRDEPQHF. Written as DNA, the CDR3 is TGCGCCAGCAGCCAAGATCCAGGGCTTAGGGATGAGCCCCAGCATTTT.

The V call is TRBV2, the J call TRBJ2-1, with 8 bases aligning to TRBD1. The germline CDR1 and CDR2 sequences are SNHLY and FYNNEI. After removal of 6 bases from V and 10 bases from J, the junction contained 11 bases not matched to a gene. The CDR3 spans 14 residues. CDR3 coding DNA: TGTGCCAGCAGGTTGAGACAGGGGACGGACGAGCAGTTCTTC. Translating it yields CASRLRQGTDEQFF. The full variable domain, rest sourced from reference TRBV2 and TRBJ2-1, is EPEVTQTPSHQVTQMGQEVILRCVPISNHLYFYWYRQILGQKVEFLVSFYNNEISEKSEIFDDQFSVERPDGSNFTLKIRSTKLEDSAMYFCASRLRQGTDEQFFGPGTRLTVL.

The rearrangement joins TRBV24-1 to TRBJ2-1; D uncertain. Between the trimmed V and J ends, which lost 9 bases and 10 bases, there was a span of 18 bases. The CDR3 is 13 amino acids. Germline-derived CDR1 and CDR2 are KGHDR and SFDVKD. CDR3 protein: CATSRTPRSEQFF. The CDR3 nucleotides read TGTGCCACCTCGCGCACCCCAAGATCGGAGCAGTTCTTC.

The chain is built from TRBV5-1 and TRBJ1-2, with D perhaps TRBD1 (6 bases). Trimming took 4 bases from V and 0 from J, leaving 13 bases between them. Germline V gives CDR1 SGHRS, CDR2 YFSETQ. The CDR3 has 15 amino acids. CDR3 residues: CASSPDSSSNYGYTF. The DNA for the CDR3 is TGCGCCAGCAGCCCGGACAGTTCGTCTAACTATGGCTACACCTTC.

The J gene is TRBJ1-4, the V gene TRBV5-6; D gene uncertain. Trimming took 2 bases from V and 4 from J, leaving 9 bases between them. The V gene's germline CDR1 is SGHDT and CDR2 YYEEEE. This CDR3 is built from 14 residues. CDR3 bases: TGTGCCAGCAGCTTCGCGCGGATTAATGAAAAACTGTTTTTT. Translated, it gives CASSFARINEKLFF.

The chain joins TRBV27 to TRBJ1-5; D unclear. This CDR3 spans 11 amino acids. V was trimmed by 7 bases and J by 4 bases, leaving 5 bases between them. Germline CDR1 reads MNHEY; CDR2 reads SMNVEV (reference sequence). CDR3 in DNA: TGTGCCAGCACCTTGAATCAGCCCCAGCATTTT. It specifies CASTLNQPQHF.

The chain has TRBV3-1 (or the pseudogene TRBV3-2) and TRBJ1-1; the match to TRBD1 covers 8 bases. The junction had 8 bases not matched to a gene; V was cut back by 8 bases and J by 3 bases. CDR3 length: 14 amino acids. Germline CDR1 reads LGHDT; CDR2 reads YNNKEL (reference sequence). The CDR3 here is CASYRGYGDTEAFF. The CDR3 bases are TGTGCCAGCTACAGGGGGTATGGAGACACTGAAGCTTTCTTT.

Only a few counts were recorded for this clone. The chain is built from TRBV6-5 and TRBJ2-7, with a weak D call TRBD1 (6 bases). Looked up from germline, CDR1 is MNHEY and CDR2 is SVGAGI. The CDR3 runs to 13 residues. The V and J ends lost 2 bases and 1 base respectively, with 6 bases between them. Here the CDR3 reads CASSYDRSYEQYF. CDR3 DNA sequence: TGTGCCAGCAGTTACGACAGGTCCTACGAGCAGTACTTC.

J is TRBJ2-3 and V is TRBV6-1; perhaps TRBD1 as D (6 bases). This CDR3 has 18 residues. CDR1 and CDR2 from the germline V gene are MNHNS and SASEGT. Trimming stripped 3 bases from V and 0 bases from J, with 19 bases between. CDR3 sequence reads: CASSERGNSYLSTDTQYF. The CDR3 region has the DNA TGTGCCAGCAGTGAGAGGGGGAACTCATACCTAAGCACAGATACGCAGTATTTT.